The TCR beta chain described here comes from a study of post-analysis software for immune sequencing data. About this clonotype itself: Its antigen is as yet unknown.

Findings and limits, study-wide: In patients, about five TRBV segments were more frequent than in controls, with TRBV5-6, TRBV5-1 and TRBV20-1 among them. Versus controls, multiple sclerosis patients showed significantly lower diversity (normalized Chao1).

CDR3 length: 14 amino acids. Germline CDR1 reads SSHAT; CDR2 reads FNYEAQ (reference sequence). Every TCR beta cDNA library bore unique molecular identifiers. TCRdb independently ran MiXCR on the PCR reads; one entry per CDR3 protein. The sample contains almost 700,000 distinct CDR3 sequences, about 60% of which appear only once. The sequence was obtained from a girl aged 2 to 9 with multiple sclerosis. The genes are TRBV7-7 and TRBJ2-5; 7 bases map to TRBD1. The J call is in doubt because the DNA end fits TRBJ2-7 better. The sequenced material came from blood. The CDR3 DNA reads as TGTGCCAGCAACCCAGACAGGGTGGGCTACGAGCAGTACTTC. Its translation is CASNPDRVGYEQYF.